The following is a T cell receptor beta chain sequence with its context. The antigen remains unidentified. PCR was performed using 60 Vbeta and 13 Jbeta primers. The table came from immunoSEQ multiplex PCR; TCRdb's copy has only in-frame clones and leaves some out. Among some 200,000 clones listed, roughly 82% were seen once. This entry is derived from a study of cytomegalovirus exposure and HLA in healthy donors. The overall study: HLA-typed donors were the source of about 85 million unique TCRs, which an early data release held.

The CDR3 runs 14 residues. Germline V gene data show CDR1 as MNHEY and CDR2 as SMNVEV (reference sequence). The V gene lost 4 bases and the J gene lost 0 bases, with 10 bases spanning the gap. General study findings and limits: In vitro, a few CMV-associated chains proved specific for CMV antigens.

The sequenced material came from PBMCs. The sequence was collected from a woman aged 45-59 years in good health and CMV-seropositive. The rearrangement links TRBV27 to TRBJ2-7; D ambiguous. The CDR3 DNA sequence: TGTGCCAGCAGTTCATATTTTAGCTCCTACGAGCAGTACTTC. It specifies CASSSYFSSYEQYF.